Below are 13 T cell receptor beta chains sequenced from a single sample in a study of T cell responses to AZD1222 COVID-19 vaccine. Clones were sequenced by immunoSEQ multiplex PCR, and TCRdb holds only the in-frame ones, with some missing. The table records more than 60,000 clones, approximately 82% of them present only once. The sample here was peripheral blood, taken on day 0 of AZD1222 vaccination. The origin of the receptors is an adult in good health.

The V gene is TRBV19, the J gene TRBJ1-1; D is ambiguous. Trimming took 3 bases from V and 4 from J, leaving 9 bases between them. This CDR3 is built from 13 residues. Germline V gene sequence: CDR1 LNHDA, CDR2 SQIVND (reference sequence). In DNA form, the CDR3 reads TGTGCCAGTAGTATGGGTGGGGTCACTGAAGCTTTCTTT. The encoded protein is CASSMGGVTEAFF.

V and J are TRBV5-1 and TRBJ2-3; D could derive from TRBD1 or TRBD2 (5 bases each). Trimming shortened V by 7 bases and J by 3 bases, and 15 bases separated the two germline ends. CDR3 size: 14 residues. The germline gives CDR1 SGHRS, CDR2 YFSETQ. CDR3 sequence reads: CASGLRERTDTQYF. CDR3 nucleotide sequence: TGCGCCAGCGGACTCAGGGAGCGGACAGATACGCAGTATTTT. Drawing the rest from reference TRBV5-1 and TRBJ2-3, the complete variable domain is KAGVTQTPRYLIKTRGQQVTLSCSPISGHRSVSWYQQTPGQGLQFLFEYFSETQRNKGNFPGRFSGRQFSNSRSEMNVSTLELGDSALYLCASGLRERTDTQYFGPGTRLTVL.

CDR3 protein: CASSLGDSYEQYF. The CDR3 nucleotides read TGTGCCAGCAGCTTAGGGGACTCCTACGAGCAGTACTTC. The rearrangement links TRBV11-3 to TRBJ2-7; D gene unclear. This CDR3 spans 13 amino acids. Germline V gene data show CDR1 as SGHNT and CDR2 as YENEEA. Trimming removed 1 base from V and 0 bases from J, with 4 bases in between.

The chain is built from TRBV19 and TRBJ1-5; D possibly corresponds to TRBD1 (6 bases). Germline V lookup: CDR1 LNHDA, CDR2 SQIVND (reference sequence). V lost 4 bases to trimming and J lost 5 bases, with 12 bases between them. The CDR3 is 14 amino acids. Here the CDR3 reads CASSRTGNHQPQHF. The CDR3 coding sequence is TGTGCCAGTAGTAGAACAGGGAACCATCAGCCCCAGCATTTT.

V and J are TRBV12-3 or TRBV12-4 and TRBJ1-1; perhaps TRBD1 as D (5 bases). V lost 4 bases and J lost 7, with 10 bases in between. The CDR3 runs 12 residues. The CDR3 reads CASSWGPLEAFF. The CDR3, as DNA: TGTGCCAGCAGTTGGGGACCGCTTGAAGCTTTCTTT.

This clone came up once. The chain is built from TRBV12-3 or TRBV12-4 and TRBJ1-1; a weak D match, TRBD1 (5 bases). The CDR3 consists of 11 residues. V lost 6 bases, J lost 8 bases, and 10 bases lay in between. The CDR3 coding sequence is TGTGCCAGCAGGACCCGACAGGAAGCTTTCTTT. It encodes CASRTRQEAFF.

The V and J genes are TRBV9 and TRBJ2-5; a weak D match, TRBD2 (7 bases). V was shortened by 3 bases and J by 5 bases, with 14 bases between the two germline ends. CDR3 size: 14 residues. CDR1 is SGDLS, CDR2 YYNGEE, per germline. The CDR3: CASSAFGGRETQYF. DNA of the CDR3: TGTGCCAGCAGCGCTTTCGGGGGGCGGGAGACCCAGTACTTC. The full variable domain, its missing parts supplied by reference TRBV9 and TRBJ2-5, is DSGVTQTPKHLITATGQRVTLRCSPRSGDLSVYWYQQSLDQGLQFLIQYYNGEERAKGNILERFSAQQFPDLHSELNLSSLELGDSALYFCASSAFGGRETQYFGPGTRLLVL.

The chain is built from TRBV7-6 and TRBJ2-1; 9 bases match TRBD2. There are 16 residues in the CDR3. J was trimmed by 7 bases and V by 2 bases; bases with no gene match: 9. Germline lookup yields CDR1 SGHVS and CDR2 FNYEAQ. In nucleotides, the CDR3 is TGTGCCAGCAGCTTATTAGGTAGCGGGAGTAGGAATGAGCAGTTCTTC. Amino acids: CASSLLGSGSRNEQFF.

This clone was counted a single time. J is TRBJ1-1 and V is TRBV6-5, with a tentative D call TRBD1 (5 bases). Germline V CDR1 and CDR2: MNHEY, SVGAGI. The CDR3 covers 14 residues. Trimming removed 0 bases from V and 2 bases from J, with 7 bases in between. This CDR3 reads CASSYSRGNTEAFF. CDR3 DNA: TGTGCCAGCAGTTACTCGAGGGGAAACACTGAAGCTTTCTTT.

The CDR3 coding sequence is TGTGCCAGCAGTGAGGGTACGGATCAGCCCCAGCATTTT. Its protein product is CASSEGTDQPQHF. The V and J genes are TRBV27 and TRBJ1-5, with D unclear. Trimming removed 5 bases at V and 5 bases at J, with 10 bases between. CDR1 is MNHEY, CDR2 SMNVEV, per germline (reference sequence). The CDR3 extends over 13 amino acids.

The gene calls are TRBV7-2 and TRBJ2-3; 8 nucleotides line up with TRBD2. The CDR3 spans 15 residues. In germline, CDR1 is SGHTA, CDR2 FQGNSA. V was clipped by 6 bases and J by 6 bases; unmatched bases: 11. The CDR3 protein is CASRDPGLVFDTQYF. The CDR3 coding sequence is TGTGCCAGCAGGGACCCGGGACTAGTATTTGATACGCAGTATTTT.

The chain carries TRBV27 and TRBJ2-7; TRBD2 is a possible D gene (6 bases). CDR1 is MNHEY and CDR2 is SMNVEV in the germline V gene (reference sequence). The CDR3 length is 14 residues. With 3 bases removed from V and 3 bases from J, the gap between germline ends came to 12 bases. The CDR3 region is CASSFRVGLYEQYF. Written as DNA, the CDR3 is TGTGCCAGCAGTTTCAGGGTGGGACTCTACGAGCAGTACTTC.

This chain uses TRBV7-6 with TRBJ1-6, with D possibly matching TRBD1 (6 bases). In germline, CDR1 is SGHVS, CDR2 FNYEAQ. The CDR3 covers 14 residues. Trimming removed 5 bases at V and 7 bases at J, with 12 bases between. DNA for the CDR3: TGTGCCAGCAGCCAATACAGGGCAAATTCACCCCTCCACTTT. Its protein is CASSQYRANSPLHF.